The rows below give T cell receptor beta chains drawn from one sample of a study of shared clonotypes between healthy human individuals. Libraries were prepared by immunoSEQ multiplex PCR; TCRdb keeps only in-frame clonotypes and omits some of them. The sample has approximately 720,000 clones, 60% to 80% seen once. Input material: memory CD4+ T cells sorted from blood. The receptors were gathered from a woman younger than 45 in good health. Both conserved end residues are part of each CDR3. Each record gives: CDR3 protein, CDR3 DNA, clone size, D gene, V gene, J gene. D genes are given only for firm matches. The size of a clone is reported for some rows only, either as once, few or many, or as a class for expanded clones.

CASRLGQDSYEQYF	TGTGCCAGCAGGCTTGGACAGGACTCCTACGAGCAGTACTTC	-	TRBD1	TRBV6-1	TRBJ2-7
CASSLVAKGKGNTEAFF	TGTGCCAGCAGCTTAGTGGCTAAGGGAAAGGGAAACACTGAAGCTTTCTTT	once	-	TRBV7-9	TRBJ1-1
CASSFPTPPKQFF	TGTGCCAGCAGTTTCCCGACCCCGCCCAAGCAGTTCTTC	-	-	TRBV28	TRBJ2-1
CASSPDRVAAEAFF	TGCGCCAGCAGTCCAGACAGGGTGGCCGCTGAAGCTTTCTTT	-	TRBD1	TRBV5-1	TRBJ1-1
CASSATGRQLSSYEQYF	TGTGCCAGCAGTGCCACTGGGCGCCAATTGAGCTCCTACGAGCAGTACTTC	-	-	TRBV25-1	TRBJ2-7
CASGLSGDSTGELFF	TGTGCCAGCGGGCTATCGGGAGACTCTACCGGGGAGCTGTTTTTT	-	-	TRBV25-1	TRBJ2-2
CASSVEPVSPNEQFF	TGTGCCAGCTCAGTGGAACCGGTCTCTCCCAATGAGCAGTTCTTC	-	-	TRBV18	TRBJ2-1
CASSPSAGRESTDTQYF	TGTGCCAGCAGCCCGTCCGCGGGGCGGGAATCCACAGATACGCAGTATTTT	-	-	TRBV4-2	TRBJ2-3
CASSGDRANNQPQHF	TGTGCCAGCAGTGGGGACAGGGCCAACAATCAGCCCCAGCATTTT	once	TRBD1	TRBV2	TRBJ1-5
CASSFGSGGAYEQYF	TGTGCCAGCAGCTTCGGAAGCGGGGGGGCCTACGAGCAGTACTTC	few	TRBD2	TRBV7-2	TRBJ2-7
CASSWGQMGTYEQYF	TGTGCCAGCAGTTGGGGTCAAATGGGGACCTACGAGCAGTACTTC	once	-	TRBV28	TRBJ2-7
CASSSRQGPANYGYTF	TGTGCCAGCAGTTCACGACAGGGGCCTGCTAACTATGGCTACACCTTC	many	TRBD1	TRBV28	TRBJ1-2
CAWSEGTGNTDTQYF	TGTGCCTGGAGTGAAGGGACAGGGAACACAGATACGCAGTATTTT	-	TRBD1	TRBV30	TRBJ2-3
CASSDQRRAGVSNEQFF	TGCGCCAGCAGTGATCAGCGACGTGCGGGAGTCTCTAATGAGCAGTTCTTC	few	TRBD2	TRBV10-2	TRBJ2-1
CASTWSSGTEAFF	TGTGCCAGCACTTGGAGCAGCGGCACTGAAGCTTTCTTT	-	-	TRBV6-1	TRBJ1-1
CATSRGNRGGQPQHF	TGTGCCACCAGCAGAGGTAACAGGGGTGGTCAGCCCCAGCATTTT	-	TRBD1	TRBV15	TRBJ1-5